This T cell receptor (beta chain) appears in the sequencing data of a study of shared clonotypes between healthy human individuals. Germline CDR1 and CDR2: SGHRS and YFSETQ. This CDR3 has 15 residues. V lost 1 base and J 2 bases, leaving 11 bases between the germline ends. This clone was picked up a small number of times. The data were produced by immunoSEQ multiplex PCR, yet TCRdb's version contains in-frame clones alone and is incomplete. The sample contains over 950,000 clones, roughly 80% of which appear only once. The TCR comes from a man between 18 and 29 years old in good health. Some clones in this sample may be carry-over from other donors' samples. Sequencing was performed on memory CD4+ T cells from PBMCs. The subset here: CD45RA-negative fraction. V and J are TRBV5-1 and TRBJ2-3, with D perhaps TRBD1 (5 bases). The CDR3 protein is CASSLSVQVTDTQYF. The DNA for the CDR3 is TGCGCCAGCAGCTTGTCAGTACAGGTCACAGATACGCAGTATTTT.